The following is a T cell receptor (beta chain) sequence with its context. Its antigen is not known. These donors counted as nominally healthy when sampled, but unrecorded immune exposures were likely. Germline CDR1 SQVTM, CDR2 ANQGSEA. The V gene end was trimmed by 2 bases and the J gene end by 4 bases; junction bases not matched to a gene: 2. The CDR3 loop spans 15 amino acids. The sample comes from a study of cytomegalovirus exposure and HLA in healthy donors. Study-level findings and limits: As a later analysis revealed, most CMV-associated TCR beta chains appeared HLA-restricted.

Primers included in the PCR were 60 Vbeta and 13 Jbeta primers. Assay: immunoSEQ multiplex PCR; the TCRdb copy retains only in-frame clones and omits some. This table has fewer than 250,000 clones, approximately 80% appearing once. This chain links TRBV29-1 with TRBJ2-1, with 13 bases fitting TRBD2. Sequencing was carried out using PBMCs. This sequence originates from a boy younger than 10 in good health and CMV-seronegative. Written as DNA, the CDR3 is TGCAGCGTTGAAACTAGCGGGGGGGGATACAATGAGCAGTTCTTC. Encoded protein: CSVETSGGGYNEQFF.